These 8 T cell receptor beta chains were sequenced from one sample in a study of blood T cell repertoires in COVID-19. The assay was immunoSEQ multiplex PCR, and TCRdb's table has in-frame clones only and misses some. This table has around 250,000 clones, 85% to 90% appearing once. The sample comprised peripheral blood. The receptors here all came from a man aged 60 to 69 with acute or convalescent COVID-19.

The gene calls are TRBV28 and TRBJ1-4; possibly TRBD1 for D (5 bases). Trimming took 8 bases from V and 7 from J, leaving 14 bases between them. Germline V gives CDR1 MDHEN, CDR2 SYDVKM. The CDR3 sequence is 13 residues long. The CDR3 here is CASQGSHIEKLFF. The CDR3 coding sequence is TGTGCCAGCCAGGGCAGTCATATTGAAAAACTGTTTTTT.

A few counts support this clone. The V gene is TRBV27, the J gene TRBJ2-2; D not resolved. Looked up from germline, CDR1 is MNHEY and CDR2 is SMNVEV (reference sequence). The V and J ends lost 2 bases and 6 bases respectively, with 13 bases between them. CDR3 length: 15 amino acids. Here the CDR3 reads CASSLVVGSAGELFF. CDR3 nucleotides: TGTGCCAGCAGTTTAGTAGTCGGGTCAGCCGGGGAGCTGTTTTTT.

This chain joins TRBV19 and TRBJ1-1; 7 nucleotides match TRBD1. Trimming cost V 5 bases and J 1 base; bases outside gene matches: 10. The CDR3 consists of 16 residues. Germline CDR1 LNHDA, CDR2 SQIVND (reference sequence). Here the CDR3 reads CASSGARGVANTEAFF. The CDR3 DNA follows: TGTGCCAGTAGTGGCGCCAGGGGGGTTGCGAACACTGAAGCTTTCTTT. Drawing the rest from reference TRBV19 and TRBJ1-1, the complete variable domain is DGGITQSPKYLFRKEGQNVTLSCEQNLNHDAMYWYRQDPGQGLRLIYYSQIVNDFQKGDIAEGYSVSREKKESFPLTVTSAQKNPTAFYLCASSGARGVANTEAFFGQGTRLTVV.

The rearrangement joins TRBV9 to TRBJ1-3; D gene uncertain. Germline values: CDR1 SGDLS, CDR2 YYNGEE. The CDR3 has 13 amino acids. Trimming took off 2 bases at V and 5 bases at J, with 8 bases between the two ends. CDR3 sequence reads: CASSVTERNTIYF. CDR3 sequence (DNA): TGTGCCAGCAGCGTGACTGAGAGAAACACCATATATTTT.

This chain connects TRBV11-2 to TRBJ2-6, with D perhaps matching TRBD1 (6 bases). CDR1 SGHAT and CDR2 FQNNGV come from the germline V gene. V was pared by 0 bases and J by 13 bases, with 10 bases between. The CDR3 is 13 amino acids. The CDR3 sequence: CASSLDHREVLTF. The CDR3 DNA sequence: TGTGCCAGCAGCTTAGATCACAGGGAAGTCCTGACTTTC.

The J gene is TRBJ1-1, the V gene TRBV7-8, with D unclear. The V gene lost 1 base and the J gene lost 5 bases, with 17 bases spanning the gap. Germline CDR1 reads SGHVS; CDR2 reads FQNEAQ. This CDR3 spans 16 amino acids. The CDR3 loop reads CASSLGSRGRDTEAFF. The CDR3 nucleotides are TGTGCCAGCAGCTTAGGCAGTCGGGGAAGGGATACTGAAGCTTTCTTT.

This chain links TRBV7-2 with TRBJ2-3, with D possibly matching TRBD1 (6 bases). The CDR3 extends over 15 amino acids. The V and J ends lost 7 bases and 0 bases respectively, with 14 bases between them. Germline values: CDR1 SGHTA, CDR2 FQGNSA. The CDR3 DNA reads TGTGCCAGCAACTCCGGGACACCTAGCACAGATACGCAGTATTTT. Translation gives CASNSGTPSTDTQYF.

A remark on this clone: This CDR3 is also generated by other DNA sequences in the sample. The CDR3 region is CASSRGAGNTEAFF. CDR3 sequence (DNA): TGTGCCAGCAGCCGGGGAGCAGGCAACACTGAAGCTTTCTTT. This sequence joins TRBV3-1 (or the pseudogene TRBV3-2) and TRBJ1-1; D is unresolved. Germline lookup yields CDR1 LGHDT and CDR2 YNNKEL (reference sequence). The CDR3 contains 14 residues. Trimming shortened V by 4 bases and J by 2 bases, and 11 bases separated the two germline ends.